This record looks at one T cell receptor beta chain sequence and its context. No antigen is known for it. What made the TCR beta cDNA was 5'RACE template switching with UMIs. With the 5' RACE reads reprocessed, TCRdb shows one record per CDR3 protein and no DNA. This sample carries hundreds of thousands of distinct CDR3 sequences, with more than 7% going to the ten biggest clones. This sample is part of a study of T cells expressing NK-cell markers. As for the study in general: Each TCR beta repertoire originated in sorted T cells that were CD3+CD56+NKG2C+, CD3+CD56+NKG2C- or CD3+CD56-NKG2C+. Findings and caveats of the study: Of CD8+ T cells, roughly 1.0-7.0% belonged to dominant NKG2C+ clonotypes in roughly 6 donors.

There are 16 residues in the CDR3. The V gene is TRBV12-3 or TRBV12-4, the J gene TRBJ2-2; TCRdb indicates TRBD1, and absent DNA this call remains unverified. The source of this sequence is a woman between 18 and 75 years old in good health. What was sequenced was blood T cells: a sorted CD56 or NKG2C T cell subset, CD4+ or CD8+ T cells, or bulk PBMC T cells (not recorded which). Here the CDR3 reads CASSLPRQGSTGELFF.